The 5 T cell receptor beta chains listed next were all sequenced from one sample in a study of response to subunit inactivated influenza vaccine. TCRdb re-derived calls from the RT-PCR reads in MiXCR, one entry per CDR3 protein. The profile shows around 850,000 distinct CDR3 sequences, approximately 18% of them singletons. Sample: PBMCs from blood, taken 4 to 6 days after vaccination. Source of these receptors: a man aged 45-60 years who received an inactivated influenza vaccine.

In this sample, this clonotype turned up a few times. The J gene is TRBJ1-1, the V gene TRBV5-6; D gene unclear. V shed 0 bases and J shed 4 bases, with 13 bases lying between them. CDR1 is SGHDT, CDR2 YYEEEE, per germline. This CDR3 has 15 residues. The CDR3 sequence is CASSLDAGMGTEAFF. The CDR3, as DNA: TGTGCCAGCAGCTTGGACGCGGGAATGGGCACTGAAGCTTTCTTT.

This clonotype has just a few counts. CDR3 in DNA: TGCGCCAGCAGAGAGGATAGCGGGGGGGTCCAGTATTTT. It codes for CASREDSGGVQYF. This chain connects TRBV5-1 to TRBJ2-3; 11 nucleotides line up with TRBD2. The CDR3 totals 13 residues. J was trimmed by 12 bases and V by 5 bases; bases with no gene match: 8. Germline V gives CDR1 SGHRS, CDR2 YFSETQ.

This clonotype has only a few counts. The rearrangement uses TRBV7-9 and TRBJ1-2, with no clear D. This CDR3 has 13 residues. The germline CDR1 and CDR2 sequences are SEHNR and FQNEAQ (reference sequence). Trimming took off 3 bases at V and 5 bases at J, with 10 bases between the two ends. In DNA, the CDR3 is TGTGCCAGCAGCTTCGGGCCACCGTATGGCTACACCTTC. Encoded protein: CASSFGPPYGYTF.

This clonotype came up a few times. Written as DNA, the CDR3 is TGCAGCTCACAGACAGTTAAAGAGACCCAGTACTTC. It yields the protein CSSQTVKETQYF. The V call is TRBV20-1, the J call TRBJ2-5, with TRBD1 as a possible D gene (5 bases). This CDR3 is built from 12 residues. Germline assignment: CDR1 DFQATT and CDR2 SNEGSKA (reference sequence).

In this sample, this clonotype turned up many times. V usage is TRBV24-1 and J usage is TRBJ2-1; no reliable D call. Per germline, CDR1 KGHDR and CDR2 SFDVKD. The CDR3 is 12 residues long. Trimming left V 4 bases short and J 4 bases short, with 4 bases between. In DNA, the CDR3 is TGTGCCACCAGTGAAAGGTACAATGAGCAGTTCTTC. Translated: CATSERYNEQFF.